Shown below are 26 T cell receptor beta chains from a single sample sequenced in a study of T cell responses to AZD1222 COVID-19 vaccine. Sequenced by immunoSEQ multiplex PCR; TCRdb stores in-frame clones only, minus some. The sample has about 69,000 clones; 70% to 90% are singletons. The material sequenced was peripheral blood, taken 28 days after the second AZD1222 dose. The receptor source for this set is an adult who received the AZD1222 COVID-19 vaccine.

This clone turned up a few times. The germline gene is not matched at one end of the junction; a read error may be the cause. The chain is built from TRBV10-3 and TRBJ2-7, with 8 bases fitting TRBD1. This CDR3 contains 13 residues. Germline CDR1 ENHRY, CDR2 SYGVKD. This chain's CDR3 is CAISGQGAREQYF. CDR3 bases: TGTGCCATAAGTGGGCAGGGGGCTCGCGAGCAGTACTTC.

The chain uses TRBV7-3 and TRBJ2-2; tentatively, D is TRBD1 (6 bases). V lost 5 bases to trimming and J lost 7 bases, with 20 bases between them. The CDR3 is 16 amino acids. Germline assignment: CDR1 SGHTA and CDR2 FQGTGA. Here the CDR3 reads CASSLLTGIRGGELFF. The CDR3 DNA reads TGTGCCAGCAGCCTCTTAACAGGGATACGGGGCGGGGAGCTGTTTTTT. The full variable domain, rest sourced from reference TRBV7-3 and TRBJ2-2, is GAGVSQTPSNKVTEKGKYVELRCDPISGHTALYWYRQSLGQGPEFLIYFQGTGAADDSGLPNDRFFAVRPEGSVSTLKIQRTERGDSAVYLCASSLLTGIRGGELFFGEGSRLTVL.

The CDR3 protein is CASSLSADNSPLHF. CDR3 DNA sequence: TGTGCCAGCAGTTTGTCGGCGGATAATTCACCCCTCCACTTT. This chain uses TRBV27 with TRBJ1-6; D is unresolved. The CDR3 contains 14 residues. Germline V gene sequence: CDR1 MNHEY, CDR2 SMNVEV (reference sequence). V was clipped by 3 bases and J by 5 bases, with 8 bases between them.

V and J are TRBV6-5 and TRBJ1-6; D uncertain. The CDR3 runs to 15 residues. Between the trimmed V and J ends, which lost 3 bases and 12 bases, there was a span of 18 bases. Germline values: CDR1 MNHEY, CDR2 SVGAGI. The CDR3 protein is CASSYGVTAPRPLHF. The CDR3, as DNA: TGTGCCAGCAGTTATGGGGTCACCGCGCCTCGACCCCTCCACTTT.

V usage is TRBV11-3 and J usage is TRBJ2-2; D remains ambiguous. The germline V and J ends were trimmed by 6 bases and 3 bases, with 8 bases remaining between them. The CDR3 has 13 residues. Looked up from germline, CDR1 is SGHNT and CDR2 is YENEEA. The CDR3 protein is CASSGTYTGELFF. The CDR3, as DNA: TGTGCCAGCAGTGGAACTTACACCGGGGAGCTGTTTTTT.

This clone showed up just a few times. The chain links TRBV27 to TRBJ2-7; D unresolved. Germline CDR1 is MNHEY and CDR2 is SMNVEV (reference sequence). This CDR3 has 14 residues. Trimming took off 5 bases at V and 2 bases at J, with 13 bases between the two ends. The CDR3 coding sequence is TGTGCCAGCAGTGCATTAGGGCCCGCCTACGAGCAGTACTTC. Protein sequence: CASSALGPAYEQYF.

The chain employs TRBV19 and TRBJ1-3; 7 bases agree with TRBD1. There are 15 residues in the CDR3. Trimming took 5 bases from V and 0 from J; bases not matched to a gene: 4. Germline V gene lookup returns CDR1 LNHDA and CDR2 SQIVND (reference sequence). The CDR3: CASSVGTASGNTIYF. The CDR3 DNA reads as TGTGCCAGTAGTGTGGGGACAGCCTCTGGAAACACCATATATTTT.

The chain recombines TRBV30 with TRBJ2-2; possibly TRBD2 for D (6 bases). Germline-derived CDR1 and CDR2 are GTSNPN and SVGIG (reference sequence). The V gene lost 3 bases and the J gene lost 6 bases, with 17 bases spanning the gap. The CDR3 totals 15 residues. CDR3 nucleotides: TGTGCCTGGAGAACGGCGGGGACCCACCCCGGGGAGCTGTTTTTT. Its translation: CAWRTAGTHPGELFF.

The chain couples TRBV12-5 to TRBJ2-5; the D is unclear. The CDR3 is 11 residues long. V was trimmed by 5 bases and J by 5 bases, leaving 6 bases between them. The germline V gene encodes CDR1 LGHNT and CDR2 FRNRAP. The CDR3 sequence: CASGRTETQYF. The CDR3 nucleotides are TGTGCTAGTGGTAGGACGGAGACCCAGTACTTC.

This clone showed up just once. The CDR3 reads CASSLDANEKLFF. In DNA form, the CDR3 reads TGCGCCAGCAGCTTGGATGCTAATGAAAAACTGTTTTTT. V and J are TRBV5-1 and TRBJ1-4; D is unclear. Germline V gene sequence: CDR1 SGHRS, CDR2 YFSETQ. V dropped 0 bases and J dropped 3 bases, with 3 bases sitting between them. CDR3 size: 13 residues.

CDR3 nucleotide sequence: TGTGCCAGCAGTTTACGAGGGGGCGGGAACTATGGCTACACCTTC. Protein sequence: CASSLRGGGNYGYTF. V usage is TRBV27 and J usage is TRBJ1-2; 7 positions agree with TRBD1. After removal of 2 bases from V and 2 bases from J, the junction contained 5 bases not matched to a gene. Germline loops: CDR1 MNHEY, CDR2 SMNVEV (reference sequence). This CDR3 contains 15 residues.

The chain uses TRBV19 and TRBJ2-1, with D perhaps assigned TRBD1 or TRBD2 (5 bases each). Germline V CDR1 and CDR2: LNHDA, SQIVND (reference sequence). Trimming stripped 3 bases from V and 14 bases from J, with 11 bases between. This CDR3 contains 11 residues. In DNA form, the CDR3 reads TGTGCCAGTAGTATGGCCGGGGCTAAGTTCTTC. It specifies CASSMAGAKFF.

V usage is TRBV11-2 and J usage is TRBJ2-4, with TRBD1 identical over 11 bases. CDR3 length: 14 amino acids. Germline CDR1 is SGHAT and CDR2 is FQNNGV. With 0 bases clipped from V and 13 bases from J, the junction kept 5 bases outside the gene matches. The CDR3 sequence: CASSLDEWDRGQYF. In nucleotides, the CDR3 is TGTGCCAGCAGCTTAGATGAATGGGACAGGGGGCAGTACTTC.

The rearrangement uses TRBV11-2 and TRBJ2-7; D uncertain. Germline CDR1 reads SGHAT; CDR2 reads FQNNGV. The CDR3 runs 13 residues. Trimming cost V 4 bases and J 4 bases, with 11 bases left between them. The CDR3, as DNA: TGTGCCAGCAGCTCCCCACCGACGTACGAGCAGTACTTC. This encodes CASSSPPTYEQYF. Using reference TRBV11-2 and TRBJ2-7 for the parts outside the CDR3, the full variable domain is EAGVAQSPRYKIIEKRQSVAFWCNPISGHATLYWYQQILGQGPKLLIQFQNNGVVDDSQLPKDRFSAERLKGVDSTLKIQPAKLEDSAVYLCASSSPPTYEQYFGPGTRLTVT.

This chain uses TRBV2 with TRBJ2-1, with TRBD2 matching over 7 bases. The J segment lost 10 bases and the V segment lost 7 bases, leaving 4 bases of the junction unmatched. The CDR3 is made up of 11 amino acids. Looked up from germline, CDR1 is SNHLY and CDR2 is FYNNEI. Here the CDR3 reads CASMYSGEQFF. CDR3 DNA sequence: TGTGCCAGCATGTATAGCGGGGAGCAGTTCTTC.

The V gene is TRBV2, the J gene TRBJ2-1, with TRBD2 matching over 9 bases. The CDR3 is made up of 15 amino acids. The germline CDR1 and CDR2 sequences are SNHLY and FYNNEI. V dropped 4 bases and J dropped 6; count of bases not matched to a gene: 7. CDR3 DNA: TGTGCCAGCAGTGTCGGCCTAGCGGGATCCAATGAGCAGTTCTTC. This translates into CASSVGLAGSNEQFF. Based on the CDR3 plus reference TRBV2 and TRBJ2-1, the full variable domain is EPEVTQTPSHQVTQMGQEVILRCVPISNHLYFYWYRQILGQKVEFLVSFYNNEISEKSEIFDDQFSVERPDGSNFTLKIRSTKLEDSAMYFCASSVGLAGSNEQFFGPGTRLTVL.

CDR3 protein: CTSSPQTAQGVDTEAFF. The CDR3, as DNA: TGCACCAGCAGCCCACAAACGGCACAGGGGGTAGACACTGAAGCTTTCTTT. V usage is TRBV1 and J usage is TRBJ1-1; the D segment call TRBD1 is taken from the table without a DNA check. TRBV1 is a pseudogene. The CDR3 is 17 amino acids.

The chain employs TRBV5-8 and TRBJ1-3; D not resolved. CDR1 is SGHTS, CDR2 YDEGEE, per germline. The length of the CDR3 is 16 residues. V was trimmed by 2 bases and J by 0 bases, leaving 12 bases between them. In DNA form, the CDR3 reads TGTGCCAGCAGCTTAAACGACCGCAACTCTGGAAACACCATATATTTT. Amino acid sequence: CASSLNDRNSGNTIYF.

The chain couples TRBV13 to TRBJ1-3, with D uncertain. From germline, CDR1 is PRHDT and CDR2 FYEKMQ (reference sequence). This CDR3 is built from 16 residues. V was shortened by 8 bases and J by 4 bases, with 21 bases between the two germline ends. The CDR3 region has the DNA TGTGCCAGCCGTAAGTGGAAGGAATCAACCGGAAACACCATATATTTT. Protein: CASRKWKESTGNTIYF. Filled out from reference TRBV13 and TRBJ1-3, the complete variable domain reads AAGVIQSPRHLIKEKRETATLKCYPIPRHDTVYWYQQGPGQDPQFLISFYEKMQSDKGSIPDRFSAQQFSDYHSELNMSSLELGDSALYFCASRKWKESTGNTIYFGEGSWLTVV.

The chain joins TRBV19 to TRBJ1-2; unclear D gene. CDR3 length: 18 residues. V was trimmed by 0 bases and J by 2 bases, leaving 19 bases between them. Germline V gene sequence: CDR1 LNHDA, CDR2 SQIVND (reference sequence). CDR3 region: CASSIDGKFRSQNYGYTF. Here the CDR3 DNA reads TGTGCCAGTAGTATAGATGGAAAGTTCCGGAGTCAAAACTATGGCTACACCTTC. The complete variable domain, with remaining parts taken from reference TRBV19 and TRBJ1-2, reads DGGITQSPKYLFRKEGQNVTLSCEQNLNHDAMYWYRQDPGQGLRLIYYSQIVNDFQKGDIAEGYSVSREKKESFPLTVTSAQKNPTAFYLCASSIDGKFRSQNYGYTFGSGTRLTVV.

This chain connects TRBV3-1 (or the pseudogene TRBV3-2) to TRBJ2-1, with 9 bases aligning to TRBD1. V lost 1 base to trimming and J lost 7 bases; unmatched junction nucleotides: 8. This CDR3 has 16 residues. Germline V gives CDR1 LGHDT, CDR2 YNNKEL (reference sequence). The chain's CDR3 is CASSQGYRGRKNEQFF. In DNA form, the CDR3 reads TGTGCCAGCAGCCAAGGGTACAGGGGGCGCAAAAATGAGCAGTTCTTC.

The V and J genes are TRBV6-5 and TRBJ1-5; no clear D gene. The CDR3 totals 13 residues. From germline, CDR1 is MNHEY and CDR2 SVGAGI. The germline V and J ends were trimmed by 6 bases and 6 bases, with 12 bases remaining between them. The CDR3 bases are TGTGCCAGCAGCGCAGACCTTGTTCAGCCCCAGCATTTT. Protein product: CASSADLVQPQHF.

V and J are TRBV19 and TRBJ1-1; 7 nucleotides align to TRBD1. The germline V gene encodes CDR1 LNHDA and CDR2 SQIVND (reference sequence). V was pared by 4 bases and J by 6 bases, with 11 bases of the junction left unmatched. The CDR3 length is 15 residues. The CDR3 DNA follows: TGTGCCAGTAGTAAGACCGGGACAGTCGTATCTGAAGCTTTCTTT. Protein product: CASSKTGTVVSEAFF.

The rearrangement uses TRBV6-5 and TRBJ1-6; D is perhaps TRBD1 (5 bases). The CDR3 covers 14 residues. Trimming removed 5 bases from V and 8 bases from J, with 13 bases in between. The germline CDR1 and CDR2 sequences are MNHEY and SVGAGI. Here the CDR3 reads CASSPTGRYSPLHF. The CDR3 coding sequence is TGTGCCAGCAGTCCCACGGGACGGTATTCACCCCTCCACTTT.

This clone was detected only a few times. This chain uses TRBV7-9 with TRBJ2-5; perhaps TRBD2 as D (6 bases). In germline, CDR1 is SEHNR, CDR2 FQNEAQ (reference sequence). V gave up 6 bases and J gave up 2 bases, with 10 bases separating them. This CDR3 has 13 amino acids. The CDR3 sequence: CASRRGGQETQYF. For the CDR3, the DNA is TGTGCCAGCAGGCGGGGTGGACAAGAGACCCAGTACTTC.

The chain links TRBV11-2 to TRBJ2-3, with TRBD2 as a possible D gene (5 bases). The CDR3 runs 15 residues. Deletions cut 7 bases from V and 0 bases from J, with 14 bases between. Germline lookup yields CDR1 SGHAT and CDR2 FQNNGV. CDR3 nucleotide sequence: TGTGCCAGCACCCTCAGCGGCTTCAGCACAGATACGCAGTATTTT. Protein sequence: CASTLSGFSTDTQYF.